This T cell receptor (beta chain) was sequenced during a study of CD8 T cells in ankylosing spondylitis. TCRdb fed the 5' RACE reads into MiXCR, producing one record per CDR3 protein. The table shows 670,000 or so distinct CDR3 sequences, with 19% occurring only once. Germline assignment: CDR1 LGHNA and CDR2 YNFKEQ. This CDR3 contains 14 residues. V shed 5 bases and J 8 bases; nucleotides not matched to a gene: 5. Study conclusions and caveats: A motif in TCR beta, a set of roughly eight highly homologous variants, appeared characteristic of ankylosing spondylitis blood.

About this clonotype itself: Its antigen is still unknown.

Sequenced sample: blood, either unsorted or a sorted T cell fraction (not recorded which). The sequence was collected from a male donor with ankylosing spondylitis. The chain is built from TRBV4-2 and TRBJ1-4; 10 bases are a match to TRBD1. The CDR3 DNA reads TGTGCCAGCAGCTTCGGGACAGGGGCCGAAAAACTGTTTTTT. Residues: CASSFGTGAEKLFF.